The rows below give T cell receptor beta chains drawn from one sample of a study of Graves' ophthalmopathy and Graves' hyperthyroidism. TCRdb ran MiXCR on the multiplex PCR reads and lists one entry per CDR3 protein. The sample records a few hundred thousand distinct CDR3 sequences, around 17% being singletons. Sequencing input: peripheral blood. These receptors all stem from a woman between 18 and 29 years old with Graves' ophthalmopathy. CDR3s include the opening cysteine and the closing phenylalanine or tryptophan. The D gene is left open where the match is weak. Clone size, where shown, is once, few, many, or a class for clones that have expanded.

15	TRBV6-5	TRBD1	TRBJ2-7	many	CASSYAGQGDYEQYF	TGTGCCAGCAGTTATGCCGGACAGGGCGACTACGAGCAGTACTTC
14	TRBV18	.	TRBJ1-1	many	CASSPGIPGVGAFF	TGTGCCAGCTCACCCGGGATCCCGGGAGTCGGAGCTTTCTTT
16	TRBV12-3/TRBV12-4	TRBD2	TRBJ2-5	.	CASSPKGLARQETQYF	TGTGCCAGCAGTCCCAAAGGACTAGCGCGACAAGAGACCCAGTACTTC
12	TRBV28	.	TRBJ2-5	many	CASSSPGKTQYF	TGTGCCAGCAGTAGTCCAGGGAAGACCCAGTACTTC
15	TRBV27	.	TRBJ1-1	.	CASSLSSKLNTEAFF	TGTGCCAGCAGTTTAAGTTCCAAGCTTAACACTGAAGCTTTCTTT
17	TRBV20-1	.	TRBJ1-5	few	CSAIRVPGGLSNQPQHF	TGCAGTGCGATCCGGGTCCCGGGGGGCCTTAGCAATCAGCCCCAGCATTTT
13	TRBV12-3/TRBV12-4	TRBD1	TRBJ1-2	many	CASTPTGGAGYTF	TGTGCCAGCACCCCGACAGGGGGTGCGGGCTACACCTTC
15	TRBV29-1	TRBD1	TRBJ1-1	many	CSVDGYNRGTPEAFF	TGCAGCGTTGACGGATACAACAGGGGGACACCTGAAGCTTTCTTT
14	TRBV12-3/TRBV12-4	TRBD1	TRBJ1-1	many	CASMTGGLNTEAFF	TGTGCCAGCATGACAGGGGGCCTGAACACTGAAGCTTTCTTT
18	TRBV27	.	TRBJ1-5	many	CASIRKWSLAGSNQPQHF	TGTGCCAGCATCCGAAAGTGGAGTTTAGCCGGTAGCAATCAGCCCCAGCATTTT
14	TRBV3-1	.	TRBJ1-5	many	CASSITGPNQPQHF	TGTGCCAGCAGCATTACGGGACCCAATCAGCCCCAGCATTTT
13	TRBV10-1	.	TRBJ2-2	many	CASRDRSAGELFF	TGCGCCAGCAGAGACAGGTCGGCCGGGGAGCTGTTTTTT
14	TRBV12-5	TRBD1	TRBJ1-5	few	CASGQTGGSQPQHF	TGTGCTAGTGGTCAAACAGGGGGCAGTCAGCCCCAGCATTTT
13	TRBV5-1	.	TRBJ2-7	many	CASSFDTTYEQYF	TGCGCCAGCAGCTTTGACACTACCTACGAGCAGTACTTC
14	TRBV6-1	.	TRBJ2-7	many	CASSDGGSSYEQYF	TGTGCCAGCAGTGACGGCGGCAGCTCCTACGAGCAGTACTTC
12	TRBV20-1	TRBD1	TRBJ1-2	many	CSARGQGYGYTF	TGCAGTGCTAGGGGACAGGGCTATGGCTACACCTTC
17	TRBV6-5	TRBD2	TRBJ2-7	.	CASSYGGLAGRSNEQYF	TGTGCCAGCAGTTACGGGGGACTAGCGGGACGGTCCAACGAGCAGTACTTC
17	TRBV6-1	.	TRBJ1-2	few	CASSASGGGPSNYGYTF	TGTGCCAGCAGTGCATCGGGGGGCGGTCCCTCTAACTATGGCTACACCTTC
16	TRBV3-1	.	TRBJ1-6	many	CASSQEASSYNSPLHF	TGTGCCAGCAGCCAAGAGGCGAGCTCCTATAATTCACCCCTCCACTTT
13	TRBV30	.	TRBJ1-1	many	CAWTLGGVLEAFF	TGTGCCTGGACCCTCGGTGGGGTCCTTGAAGCTTTCTTT
14	TRBV6-2/TRBV6-3	TRBD1	TRBJ1-2	.	CASTLSETGSGYTF	TGTGCCAGCACCTTGTCCGAGACAGGGAGTGGCTACACCTTC
14	TRBV20-1	TRBD1	TRBJ1-5	many	CSANGQAQYQPQHF	TGCAGTGCTAATGGACAGGCACAATATCAGCCCCAGCATTTT
17	TRBV12-3/TRBV12-4	TRBD2	TRBJ2-5	many	CASSLAKRLAVQETQYF	TGTGCCAGCAGTTTGGCGAAGCGGCTAGCGGTCCAAGAGACCCAGTACTTC
16	TRBV6-5	.	TRBJ1-6	many	CASRSDRSSYNSPLHF	TGTGCCAGCAGATCCGACAGGAGCTCCTATAATTCACCCCTCCACTTT
13	TRBV20-1	.	TRBJ1-1	.	CSASGSGNTEAFF	TGCAGTGCTAGTGGAAGCGGGAACACTGAAGCTTTCTTT
11	TRBV30	.	TRBJ1-2	many	CAWSTGYGYTF	TGTGCCTGGAGTACGGGATATGGCTACACCTTC
14	TRBV20-1	TRBD1	TRBJ2-7	many	CSARRTGGINEQYF	TGCAGTGCTAGACGGACAGGGGGCATCAACGAGCAGTACTTC
17	TRBV20-1	TRBD1	TRBJ2-4	many	CSARGQGADIAKNIQYF	TGCAGTGCTAGAGGACAGGGGGCTGACATAGCCAAAAACATTCAGTACTTC
16	TRBV28	.	TRBJ1-2	many	CASSSSTGTRYPGYTF	TGTGCCAGCAGTTCCTCGACCGGGACCCGGTATCCGGGCTACACCTTC
16	TRBV30	.	TRBJ2-6	many	CAWSVLGGYGANVLTF	TGTGCCTGGAGTGTACTAGGGGGTTATGGGGCCAACGTCCTGACTTTC
15	TRBV3-1	.	TRBJ2-5	.	CASSQEFGGGETQYF	TGTGCCAGCAGCCAAGAGTTCGGCGGTGGAGAGACCCAGTACTTC
14	TRBV6-1	TRBD1	TRBJ1-6	.	CASGGGQGNSPLHF	TGTGCCAGTGGTGGGGGACAGGGTAATTCACCCCTCCACTTT
16	TRBV11-2	TRBD1	TRBJ1-1	many	CASSLGRQGYGTEAFF	TGTGCCAGCAGCTTAGGGAGACAGGGCTATGGCACTGAAGCTTTCTTT